The 8 T cell receptor beta chains presented below share a single source sample, sequenced in a study of neurological immune-mediated disorders. Noted time point: longitudinal time-point 2. TCRdb passed the 5' RACE reads through MiXCR, listing each CDR3 protein once. Among about 80,000 distinct CDR3 sequences, more than 5% were seen once, and the ten largest hold roughly 7.9%. The sample taken for sequencing was PBMCs. These receptors originate from a woman aged 55-69 years with multiple sclerosis.

This clonotype was picked up many times. The chain carries TRBV20-1 and TRBJ2-3, with TRBD2 as a possible D gene (7 bases). Germline assignment: CDR1 DFQATT and CDR2 SNEGSKA (reference sequence). The CDR3 consists of 16 residues. Trimming left V 3 bases short and J 0 bases short, with 16 bases between. CDR3 loop: CSASRGARTSTDTQYF. For the CDR3, the DNA is TGCAGTGCTAGCCGGGGGGCCCGAACTAGCACAGATACGCAGTATTTT.

This clonotype was seen ten or more times. CDR3 loop: CASSRDRGRETQYF. In DNA form, the CDR3 reads TGTGCCAGCTCACGGGACAGGGGTCGGGAGACCCAGTACTTC. The J gene is TRBJ2-5, the V gene TRBV18; TRBD1 matches 10 bases. The germline gives CDR1 KGHSH, CDR2 LQKENI. The CDR3 has 14 amino acids. Trimming cost V 4 bases and J 5 bases; bases outside gene matches: 4.

The rearrangement joins TRBV3-1 to TRBJ1-1; tentatively, D is TRBD1 (6 bases). The CDR3 length is 15 residues. The V gene lost 4 bases and the J gene lost 4 bases, with 16 bases spanning the gap. Looked up from germline, CDR1 is LGHDT and CDR2 is YNNKEL (reference sequence). The CDR3 bases are TGTGCCAGCAGCCCGCAGAGGGGGGTGGTCACTGAAGCTTTCTTT. Amino acid sequence: CASSPQRGVVTEAFF.

This clonotype was detected ten times or more. The rearrangement uses TRBV12-3 or TRBV12-4 and TRBJ2-7, with D unclear. The CDR3 runs 12 residues. Trimming removed 11 bases at V and 2 bases at J, with 13 bases between. In DNA form, the CDR3 reads TGTGCCGTAGTGAAAGAGCCCTACGAGCAGTACTTC. Its protein product is CAVVKEPYEQYF.

This clonotype appeared many times. This chain connects TRBV4-1 to TRBJ1-3, with D perhaps matching TRBD1 (5 bases). Germline assignment: CDR1 MGHRA and CDR2 YSYEKL. With 1 base removed from V and 8 bases from J, the gap between germline ends came to 9 bases. This CDR3 contains 13 residues. The CDR3 region is CASSQVQVDTIYF. The CDR3 nucleotides read TGCGCCAGCAGCCAAGTACAGGTGGACACCATATATTTT.

Ten or more counts support this clonotype. V usage is TRBV7-6 and J usage is TRBJ2-2, with 7 bases lining up with TRBD1. Losses at the gene ends were 5 bases for V and 6 bases for J; bases not matched to a gene: 12. The CDR3 extends over 16 amino acids. Germline V gene data show CDR1 as SGHVS and CDR2 as FNYEAQ. CDR3 DNA: TGTGCCAGCAGCAGAGTGGGGCAGGGGGTTTCCGGGGAGCTGTTTTTT. It translates to CASSRVGQGVSGELFF. Full variable domain (missing parts from reference TRBV7-6 and TRBJ2-2): GAGVSQSPRYKVTKRGQDVALRCDPISGHVSLYWYRQALGQGPEFLTYFNYEAQQDKSGLPNDRFSAERPEGSISTLTIQRTEQRDSAMYRCASSRVGQGVSGELFFGEGSRLTVL.

At least ten counts were recorded for this clonotype. The V call is TRBV20-1, the J call TRBJ1-6; TRBD1 matches 7 bases. V was clipped by 6 bases and J by 5 bases; unmatched bases: 7. Germline CDR1 is DFQATT and CDR2 is SNEGSKA (reference sequence). The CDR3 is made up of 14 amino acids. DNA of the CDR3: TGCAGTGCCAAGGACAGGTCCGATAATTCACCCCTCCACTTT. It specifies CSAKDRSDNSPLHF.

This clonotype occurred many times. This CDR3 is CSVLVERGKSYEQYF. The CDR3 bases are TGCAGCGTCTTAGTCGAGCGGGGGAAAAGCTACGAGCAGTACTTC. V is TRBV29-1 and J is TRBJ2-7; 8 bases match TRBD2. Germline V gives CDR1 SQVTM, CDR2 ANQGSEA. V lost 6 bases to trimming and J lost 3 bases; unmatched junction nucleotides: 13. The CDR3 contains 15 residues.